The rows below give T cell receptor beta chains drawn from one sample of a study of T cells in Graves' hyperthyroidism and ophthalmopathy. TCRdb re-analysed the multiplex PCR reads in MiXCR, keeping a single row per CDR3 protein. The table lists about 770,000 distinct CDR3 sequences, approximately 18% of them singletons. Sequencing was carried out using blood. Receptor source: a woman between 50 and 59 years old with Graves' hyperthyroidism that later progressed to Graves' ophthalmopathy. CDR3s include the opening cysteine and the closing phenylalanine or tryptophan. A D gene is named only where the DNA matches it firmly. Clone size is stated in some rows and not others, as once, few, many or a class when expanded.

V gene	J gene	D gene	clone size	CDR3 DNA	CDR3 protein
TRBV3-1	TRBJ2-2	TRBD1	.	TGTGCCAGCAGAGTCCGGGACAGGGGTTACACCGGGGAGCTGTTTTTT	CASRVRDRGYTGELFF
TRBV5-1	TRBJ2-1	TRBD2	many	TGCGCCAGCAGCCCGCTAGCGGGGGAAGGGAATGAGCAGTTCTTC	CASSPLAGEGNEQFF
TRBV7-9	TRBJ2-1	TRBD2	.	TGTGCCAGCAGCTTCATGCCTAGCGGATACAATGAGCAGTTCTTC	CASSFMPSGYNEQFF
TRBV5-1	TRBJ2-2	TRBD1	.	TGCGCCAGCAGCCCGGACAGGCCGAACACCGGGGAGCTGTTTTTT	CASSPDRPNTGELFF
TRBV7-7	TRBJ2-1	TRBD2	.	TGTGCTAGCGGTTGGGGGGGTCCCTACAATGAGCAGTTCTTC	CASGWGGPYNEQFF
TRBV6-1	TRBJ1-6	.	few	TGTGCCAGCACCGAGATCATTCGGAAACCCCTCCACTTT	CASTEIIRKPLHF
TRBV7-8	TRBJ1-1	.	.	TGTGCCAGCAGCTCCCTTACCAGGGAAGCTTTCTTT	CASSSLTREAFF
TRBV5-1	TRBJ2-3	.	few	TGCGCCAGCAGCTTGGCGCCCGAGCGCACAGATACGCAGTATTTT	CASSLAPERTDTQYF
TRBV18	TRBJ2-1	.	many	TGTGCCAGCTCACCACCAAGCCTCACTAAGAATGAGCAGTTCTTC	CASSPPSLTKNEQFF
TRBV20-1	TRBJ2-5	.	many	TGCAGTGCTAGAGAGACAGGAAAAGAGACCCAGTACTTC	CSARETGKETQYF
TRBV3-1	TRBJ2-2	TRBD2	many	TGTGCCAGCAGCCAAGCAGGGACTAGCGGGGAGCTGTTTTTT	CASSQAGTSGELFF
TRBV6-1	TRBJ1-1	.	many	TGTGCCAGCAGTACGGGGTACACTGAAGCTTTCTTT	CASSTGYTEAFF
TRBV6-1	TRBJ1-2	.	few	TGTGCCAGCAGTTTAAACCGGGACAACTATGGCTACACCTTC	CASSLNRDNYGYTF
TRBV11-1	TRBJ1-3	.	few	TGTGCCAGCAGCTTACGAGCGGACACCATATATTTT	CASSLRADTIYF
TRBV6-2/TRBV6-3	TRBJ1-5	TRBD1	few	TGTGCCAGCAGTGACTGGGGACAGGGAGACAATCAGCCCCAGCATTTT	CASSDWGQGDNQPQHF
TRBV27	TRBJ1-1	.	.	TGTGCCAGCAGCGCACCCGGGACAATGAACACTGAAGCTTTCTTT	CASSAPGTMNTEAFF
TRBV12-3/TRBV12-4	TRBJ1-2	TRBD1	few	TGTGCCAGCAGTTTGACAGGGAGTGGCTATGGCTACACCTTC	CASSLTGSGYGYTF
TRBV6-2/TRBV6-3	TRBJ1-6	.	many	TGTGCCAGCAGTTACGGGGATTCACCCCTCCACTTT	CASSYGDSPLHF
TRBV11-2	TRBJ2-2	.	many	TGTGCCAGCAACCTCCTCCCAGCGAACACCGGGGAGCTGTTTTTT	CASNLLPANTGELFF
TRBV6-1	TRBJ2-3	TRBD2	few	TGTGCCAGCAGTGATTTTAGCGGGGCAACCACAGATACGCAGTATTTT	CASSDFSGATTDTQYF
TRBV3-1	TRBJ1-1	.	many	TGTGCCAGCAGCCAGGGCGGGGACACTGAAGCTTTCTTT	CASSQGGDTEAFF
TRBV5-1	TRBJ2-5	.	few	TGCGCCAGCAGCCCTCGGACAGCAACCCTACAAGAGACCCAGTACTTC	CASSPRTATLQETQYF
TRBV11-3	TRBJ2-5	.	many	TGTGCCAGCAGCCACCGGGCAGGGCGCCAAGAGACCCAGTACTTC	CASSHRAGRQETQYF
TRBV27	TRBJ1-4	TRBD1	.	TGTGCCAGCAGTGCGGACAGGGTAAATGAAAAACTGTTTTTT	CASSADRVNEKLFF